What follows is one T cell receptor (beta chain) and its context. Some clones are missing from TCRdb's copy, which holds only in-frame ones; the method was immunoSEQ multiplex PCR. The table includes 130,000 or so clones, about 94% detected once. These data belong to a study of T cell changes during pregnancy in multiple sclerosis. Looked up from germline, CDR1 is SGHRS and CDR2 is YFSETQ. The V end lost 0 bases, the J end lost 6 bases, and 12 bases lay between the germline ends. The CDR3 contains 14 residues. This receptor was taken from a female donor with multiple sclerosis, enrolled in a pregnancy study. The sample in question was peripheral blood, obtained before pregnancy. This chain connects TRBV5-1 to TRBJ1-1, with D possibly matching TRBD1 (6 bases). CDR3 protein: CASSLGTEFAEAFF. The CDR3 nucleotides are TGCGCCAGCAGCTTGGGGACAGAGTTTGCTGAAGCTTTCTTT.